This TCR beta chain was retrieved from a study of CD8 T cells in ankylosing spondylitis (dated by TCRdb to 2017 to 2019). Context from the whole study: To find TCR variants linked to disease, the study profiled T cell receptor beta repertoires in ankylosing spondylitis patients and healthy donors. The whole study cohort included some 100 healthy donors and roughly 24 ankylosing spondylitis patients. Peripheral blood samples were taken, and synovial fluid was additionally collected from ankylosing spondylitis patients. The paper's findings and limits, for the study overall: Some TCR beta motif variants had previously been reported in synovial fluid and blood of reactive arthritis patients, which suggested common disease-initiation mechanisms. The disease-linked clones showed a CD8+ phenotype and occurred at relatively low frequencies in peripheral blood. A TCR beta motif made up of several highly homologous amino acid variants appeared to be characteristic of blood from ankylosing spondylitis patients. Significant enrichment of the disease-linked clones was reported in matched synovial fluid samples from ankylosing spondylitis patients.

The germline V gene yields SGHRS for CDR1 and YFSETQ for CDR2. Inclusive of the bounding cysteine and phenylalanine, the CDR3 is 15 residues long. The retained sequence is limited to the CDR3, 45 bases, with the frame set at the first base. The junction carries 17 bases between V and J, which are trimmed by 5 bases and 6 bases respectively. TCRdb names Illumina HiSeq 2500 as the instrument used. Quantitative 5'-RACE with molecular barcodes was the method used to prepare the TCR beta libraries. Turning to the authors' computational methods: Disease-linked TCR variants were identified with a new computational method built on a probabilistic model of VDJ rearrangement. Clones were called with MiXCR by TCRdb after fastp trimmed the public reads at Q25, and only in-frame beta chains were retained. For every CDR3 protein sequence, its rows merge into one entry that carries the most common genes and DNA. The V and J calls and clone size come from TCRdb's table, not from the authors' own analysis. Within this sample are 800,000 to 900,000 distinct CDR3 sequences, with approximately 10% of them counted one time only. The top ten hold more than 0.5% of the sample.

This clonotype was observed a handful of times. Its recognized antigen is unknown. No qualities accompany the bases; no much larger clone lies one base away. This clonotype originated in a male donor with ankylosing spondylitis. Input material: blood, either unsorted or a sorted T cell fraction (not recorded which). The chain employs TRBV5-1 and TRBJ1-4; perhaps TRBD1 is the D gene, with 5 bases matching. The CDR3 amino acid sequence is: CASSLTGTRDEKLFF. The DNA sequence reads TGCGCCAGCAGTTTAACCGGGACTAGGGATGAAAAACTGTTTTTT.